This TCR beta chain was sequenced in a study of beta chain features in type 1 diabetes. Study conclusions and caveats: TCRB rearrangement may or may not be influenced by HLA type; here this remained unresolved. The study found that naive, central memory and Treg TCRB repertoires appeared more similar in patients than in healthy donors. When Type 1 diabetes patients were examined, their TCRB CDR3s proved moderately but significantly shorter in all four CD4+ subsets.

In its sample, this clone was seen a few times. Its target is not known. CDR1 is SEHNR, CDR2 FQNEAQ, per germline (reference sequence). The CDR3 is 15 residues long. The V gene end was trimmed by 5 bases and the J gene end by 2 bases; junction bases not matched to a gene: 9. Every bit of the isolated RNA underwent reverse transcription, so sequencing read expressed TCRB transcripts. Clones were sequenced by immunoSEQ multiplex PCR, and TCRdb holds only the in-frame ones, with some missing. The table includes over 500,000 clones, around 16% detected once. The sequence derives from a man aged 18 to 30 in good health. The chain has TRBV7-9 and TRBJ2-7; 7 positions match TRBD1. Sequencing was done on a sample of naive CD4+ T cells from blood. The CDR3 loop is CASSGRWDRPYEQYF. The CDR3 DNA sequence: TGTGCCAGCAGCGGAAGGTGGGACAGACCCTACGAGCAGTACTTC.